This T cell receptor beta chain was documented in a study of shared T cell receptors in the human thymus. Germline V lookup: CDR1 LGHNA, CDR2 YSLEER. The trim removed 0 bases at V and 5 bases at J, leaving 10 bases unmatched. The CDR3 extends over 17 amino acids. Data came from immunoSEQ multiplex PCR; TCRdb stores just in-frame clones and leaves some out. The sample lists over 450,000 clones, 78% seen once, with 0.01% to 0.015% in the top ten. These same data were also listed under a study on human thymus T cells. From that paper: Corrective heart surgery yielded the resections from which the thymus tissue came. It looked as if thymic and blood repertoires used V and J genes in a biased way.

The sample taken for sequencing was thymocytes. The clonotype originates from a boy younger than two with a congenital heart defect. The genes are TRBV4-3 and TRBJ2-1; TRBD2 matches at 7 bases. This chain's CDR3 is CASSQEAGSLLDNEQFF. CDR3 nucleotides: TGCGCCAGCAGCCAAGAAGCGGGGTCGCTTCTGGACAATGAGCAGTTCTTC.